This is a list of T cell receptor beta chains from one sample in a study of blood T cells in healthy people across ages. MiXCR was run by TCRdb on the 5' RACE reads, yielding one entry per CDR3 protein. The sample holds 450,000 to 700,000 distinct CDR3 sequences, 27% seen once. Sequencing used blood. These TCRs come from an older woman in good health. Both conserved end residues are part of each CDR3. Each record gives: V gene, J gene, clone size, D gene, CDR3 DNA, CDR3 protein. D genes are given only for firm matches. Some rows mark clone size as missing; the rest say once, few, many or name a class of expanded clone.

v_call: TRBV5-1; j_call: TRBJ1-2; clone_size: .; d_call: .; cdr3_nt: TGCGCCAGCAGCTTGGAGTCTCCCCAGAACTATGGCTACACCTTC; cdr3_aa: CASSLESPQNYGYTF
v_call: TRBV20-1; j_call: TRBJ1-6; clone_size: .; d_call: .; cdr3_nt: TGCAGTGCTTGGAGGAGGGCGGAAAATTCACCCCTCCACTTT; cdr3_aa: CSAWRRAENSPLHF
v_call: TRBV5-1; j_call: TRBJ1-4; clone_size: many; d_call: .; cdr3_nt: TGCGCCAGCAGCTTATCAGGGGCGGTTGAAAAACTGTTTTTT; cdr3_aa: CASSLSGAVEKLFF
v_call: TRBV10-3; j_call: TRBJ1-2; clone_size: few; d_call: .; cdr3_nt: TGTGCCACCAGGGTGATGCAGGAAAACTATGGCTACACCTTC; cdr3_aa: CATRVMQENYGYTF
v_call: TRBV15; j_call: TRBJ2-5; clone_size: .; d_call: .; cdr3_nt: TGTGCCACCAGCAGAGATAAACCGCGGGACAGAGGGGAGACCCAGTACTTC; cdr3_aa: CATSRDKPRDRGETQYF
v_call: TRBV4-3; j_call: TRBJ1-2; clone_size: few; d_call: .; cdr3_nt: TGCGCCAGCAGCCAATCAAGGGGAGACGGCTATGACTACACCTTC; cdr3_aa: CASSQSRGDGYDYTF
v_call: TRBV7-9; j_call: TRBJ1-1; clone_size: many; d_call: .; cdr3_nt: TGTGCCAGCAGCTTATTCAACACTGAAGCTTTCTTT; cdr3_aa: CASSLFNTEAFF
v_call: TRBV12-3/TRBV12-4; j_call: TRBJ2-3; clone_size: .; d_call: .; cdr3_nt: TGTGCCAGCAGGGATCCACGGGCAGGGGTGGTTACGCAGTATTTT; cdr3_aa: CASRDPRAGVVTQYF
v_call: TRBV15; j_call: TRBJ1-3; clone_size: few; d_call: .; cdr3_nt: TGTGCCACCAGCAGAGATATATCGTATTCGTTGGACAGTGGAAACACCATATATTTT; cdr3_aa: CATSRDISYSLDSGNTIYF
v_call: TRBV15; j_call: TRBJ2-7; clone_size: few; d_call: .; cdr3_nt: TGTGCCACCAGCAGAGATACTAGCTCAGCCTACGAGCAGTACTTC; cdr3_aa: CATSRDTSSAYEQYF
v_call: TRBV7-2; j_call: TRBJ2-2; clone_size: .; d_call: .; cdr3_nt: TGTGCCAGCAGCTTAGCAGCGCCCCCGAACACCGGGGAGCTGTTTTTT; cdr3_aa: CASSLAAPPNTGELFF
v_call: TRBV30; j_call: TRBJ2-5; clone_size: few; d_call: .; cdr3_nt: TGTGCCTGGAGTGTACAGGGTTCTAAAGAGACCCAGTACTTC; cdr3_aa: CAWSVQGSKETQYF
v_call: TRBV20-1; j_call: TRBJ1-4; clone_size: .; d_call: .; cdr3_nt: TGCAGTGCTAGGCCCCTTGGGGGTTTGAATGAAAAACTGTTTTTT; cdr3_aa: CSARPLGGLNEKLFF
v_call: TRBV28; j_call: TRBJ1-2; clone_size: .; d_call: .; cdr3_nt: TGTGCCAGCGCCCCTGACAGCCTAGGTGGCTACACCTTC; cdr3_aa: CASAPDSLGGYTF
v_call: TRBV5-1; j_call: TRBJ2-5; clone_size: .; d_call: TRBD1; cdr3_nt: TGCGCCAGCAGCTCCATGGACAGGGAAGAGACCCAGTACTTC; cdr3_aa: CASSSMDREETQYF